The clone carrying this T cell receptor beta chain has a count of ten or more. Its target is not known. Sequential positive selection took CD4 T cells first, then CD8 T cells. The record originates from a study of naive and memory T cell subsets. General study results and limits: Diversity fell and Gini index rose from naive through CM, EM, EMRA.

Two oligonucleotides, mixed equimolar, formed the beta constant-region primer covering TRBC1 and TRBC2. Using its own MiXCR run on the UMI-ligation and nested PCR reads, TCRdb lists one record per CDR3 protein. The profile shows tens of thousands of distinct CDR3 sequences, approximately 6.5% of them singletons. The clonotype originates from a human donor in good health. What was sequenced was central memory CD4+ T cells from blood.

This CDR3 is CASSHYRAKLSGNTIYF. As DNA, the CDR3 is TGTGCCAGCAGCCACTATCGTGCCAAACTCTCTGGAAACACCATATATTTT. The chain joins TRBV3-1 to TRBJ1-3; D is undetermined. This CDR3 has 17 amino acids. V was pared by 3 bases and J by 0 bases, with 15 bases between. From germline, CDR1 is LGHDT and CDR2 YNNKEL (reference sequence).